The 26 T cell receptor beta chains in this list originate from one sample, sequenced in a study of blood T cell repertoires in COVID-19. The data were produced by immunoSEQ multiplex PCR, yet TCRdb's version contains in-frame clones alone and is incomplete. The table records more than 200,000 clones, 80% to 90% of them present only once. Sequencing used PBMCs or T cells enriched from blood (not recorded which). These receptors all stem from a woman aged 30 to 39 who had recovered from COVID-19.

The chain has TRBV3-1 (or the pseudogene TRBV3-2) and TRBJ1-5, with unresolved D. The CDR3 totals 15 residues. V shed 1 base and J shed 0 bases, with 7 bases lying between them. Germline V gene data show CDR1 as LGHDT and CDR2 as YNNKEL (reference sequence). In nucleotides, the CDR3 is TGTGCCAGCAGCCAAGTCTACGATAGCAATCAGCCCCAGCATTTT. It is translated as CASSQVYDSNQPQHF.

The J gene is TRBJ1-2, the V gene TRBV2, with D maybe TRBD1 (5 bases). Between the trimmed V and J ends, which lost 6 bases and 2 bases, there was a span of 10 bases. Germline V CDR1 and CDR2: SNHLY, FYNNEI. The CDR3 sequence is 13 residues long. The CDR3 sequence: CASSPTVNYGYTF. The CDR3 nucleotides read TGTGCCAGCAGCCCGACAGTAAACTATGGCTACACCTTC.

The chain recombines TRBV24-1 with TRBJ2-5, with D possibly TRBD1 on 6 matching bases. The CDR3 length is 12 residues. Trimming pared 7 bases from V and 5 bases from J, leaving 10 bases between. Germline assignment: CDR1 KGHDR and CDR2 SFDVKD. The CDR3 spells CATSRTGETQYF. CDR3 coding DNA: TGTGCCACCAGCAGAACAGGGGAGACCCAGTACTTC.

V gene TRBV28 combines with J gene TRBJ1-1; D not resolved. V lost 4 bases to trimming and J lost 4 bases, with 4 bases between them. The CDR3 runs 11 residues. Germline V CDR1 and CDR2: MDHEN, SYDVKM. The CDR3 spells CASSSSTEAFF. CDR3 in DNA: TGTGCCAGCAGTTCTAGCACTGAAGCTTTCTTT.

The rearrangement links TRBV3-1 (or the pseudogene TRBV3-2) to TRBJ2-1, with D tentatively TRBD2 (6 bases). Germline CDR1 is LGHDT and CDR2 is YNNKEL (reference sequence). V shed 4 bases and J shed 0 bases, with 22 bases lying between them. This CDR3 comprises 19 residues. The DNA for the CDR3 is TGTGCCAGCAGCCGCCGTTTACTGGGTAGCGGATACTCCTACAATGAGCAGTTCTTC. Translated, it gives CASSRRLLGSGYSYNEQFF.

The rearrangement joins TRBV5-1 to TRBJ1-1; 10 positions match TRBD1. V dropped 4 bases and J dropped 0; count of bases not matched to a gene: 6. Germline V gene sequence: CDR1 SGHRS, CDR2 YFSETQ. CDR3 length: 16 amino acids. The CDR3 sequence: CASSILTGGLNTEAFF. As DNA, the CDR3 is TGCGCCAGCAGCATATTGACAGGGGGCCTGAACACTGAAGCTTTCTTT.

V usage is TRBV7-9 and J usage is TRBJ1-1; D gene unclear. The CDR3 is 13 amino acids. Trimming removed 3 bases at V and 5 bases at J, with 10 bases between. Germline CDR1 and CDR2: SEHNR and FQNEAQ (reference sequence). CDR3 nucleotide sequence: TGTGCCAGCAGCTTCGTGACGGGGACTGAAGCTTTCTTT. Encoded protein: CASSFVTGTEAFF.

The rearrangement uses TRBV28 and TRBJ1-2, with TRBD1 matching 8 bases. Germline V gene lookup returns CDR1 MDHEN and CDR2 SYDVKM. The ends lost 6 bases at V and 7 bases at J; junction bases unmatched: 10. This CDR3 is 14 amino acids long. The CDR3 nucleotides read TGTGCCAGCAGCACTACAGGGGGATCGGGTGGCTACACCTTC. Its protein is CASSTTGGSGGYTF.

The rearrangement joins TRBV4-1 to TRBJ1-2; D is possibly TRBD1 (5 bases). The CDR3 has 15 amino acids. Trimming shortened V by 4 bases and J by 2 bases, and 14 bases separated the two germline ends. The germline V gene encodes CDR1 MGHRA and CDR2 YSYEKL. CDR3 residues: CASSPTRGSNYGYTF. The DNA for the CDR3 is TGCGCCAGCAGCCCCACCCGGGGGAGCAACTATGGCTACACCTTC.

The V call is TRBV5-4, the J call TRBJ1-1; D possibly corresponds to TRBD1 (6 bases). Germline CDR1 SGHNT, CDR2 YYREEE (reference sequence). This CDR3 has 15 residues. V lost 4 bases, J lost 6 bases, and 19 bases lay in between. The CDR3 sequence is CASSVGVQGGAEAFF. The CDR3 DNA reads as TGTGCCAGCAGCGTCGGGGTACAGGGCGGCGCTGAAGCTTTCTTT.

This sequence joins TRBV3-1 (or the pseudogene TRBV3-2) and TRBJ2-3, with a weak D call TRBD1 (5 bases). Per germline, CDR1 LGHDT and CDR2 YNNKEL (reference sequence). CDR3 length: 18 amino acids. The germline V and J ends were trimmed by 0 bases and 6 bases, with 22 bases remaining between them. The CDR3 here is CASSQEGAGGLVTDTQYF. The CDR3 nucleotides are TGTGCCAGCAGCCAAGAAGGGGCCGGCGGTTTGGTCACGGATACGCAGTATTTT.

The rearrangement uses TRBV9 and TRBJ2-5, with D unresolved. Germline lookup yields CDR1 SGDLS and CDR2 YYNGEE. Trimming removed 5 bases from V and 7 bases from J, with 18 bases in between. The CDR3 runs 14 residues. The CDR3 nucleotides read TGTGCCAGCAGGGAGCATCCCGAACTGGGGACCCAGTACTTC. This gives the protein CASREHPELGTQYF.

This chain links TRBV6-5 with TRBJ2-7, with D perhaps TRBD2 (5 bases). This CDR3 is built from 15 residues. Deletions cut 8 bases from V and 0 bases from J, with 17 bases between. The V gene's germline CDR1 is MNHEY and CDR2 SVGAGI. CDR3 in DNA: TGTGCCAGCGAGGGAGAAGGTCAAAACTCCTACGAGCAGTACTTC. It specifies CASEGEGQNSYEQYF.

On this clone: One junction end disagrees with the germline gene, perhaps due to a read error. The chain combines TRBV11-3 with TRBJ2-6; D possibly corresponds to TRBD1 (5 bases). The length of the CDR3 is 16 residues. Germline CDR1 is SGHNT and CDR2 is YENEEA. The CDR3 region is CVSSPGYNSGANVLTF. The CDR3 DNA follows: TGTGTCAGCAGCCCAGGGTACAACTCTGGGGCCAACGTCCTGACTTTC.

The chain employs TRBV7-3 and TRBJ2-1; possible D gene TRBD2, 6 bases. The V gene lost 4 bases and the J gene lost 15 bases, with 19 bases spanning the gap. The germline CDR1 and CDR2 sequences are SGHTA and FQGTGA. The CDR3 has 13 residues. This CDR3 is CASSSNTREDRFF. CDR3 bases: TGTGCCAGCAGCTCGAACACTAGGGAGGATAGGTTCTTC.

This sequence joins TRBV28 and TRBJ2-3, with D uncertain. Germline assignment: CDR1 MDHEN and CDR2 SYDVKM. V was shortened by 3 bases and J by 5 bases, with 12 bases between the two germline ends. This CDR3 region has 14 residues. CDR3 in amino acids: CASSFLVPVDTQYF. The CDR3, as DNA: TGTGCCAGCAGTTTCTTAGTCCCCGTAGATACGCAGTATTTT.

The chain joins TRBV9 to TRBJ2-3, with D unclear. The CDR3 has 13 amino acids. Deletions cut 2 bases from V and 2 bases from J, with 6 bases between. Germline loops: CDR1 SGDLS, CDR2 YYNGEE. CDR3 in amino acids: CASSVVDTDTQYF. The DNA of the CDR3 is TGTGCCAGCAGCGTGGTAGACACAGATACGCAGTATTTT.

This clone has only one observation. The chain recombines TRBV27 with TRBJ1-5; D may be TRBD1 (5 bases). CDR1 and CDR2 (germline): MNHEY, SMNVEV (reference sequence). The V end lost 8 bases, the J end lost 1 base, and 15 bases lay between the germline ends. The CDR3 spans 15 residues. CDR3 in amino acids: CASGDGGLSNQPQHF. DNA for the CDR3: TGTGCCAGCGGTGATGGGGGGTTAAGCAATCAGCCCCAGCATTTT.

This chain joins TRBV4-2 and TRBJ1-4, with D perhaps matching TRBD1 (6 bases). The V gene lost 0 bases and the J gene lost 3 bases, with 11 bases spanning the gap. Germline V gene lookup returns CDR1 LGHNA and CDR2 YNFKEQ. The CDR3 consists of 16 residues. The CDR3 DNA follows: TGTGCCAGCAGCCAAGATGTCGAGGGGGCTAATGAAAAACTGTTTTTT. It translates to CASSQDVEGANEKLFF.

This chain joins TRBV18 and TRBJ1-2, with D unclear. Trimming left V 1 base short and J 14 bases short, with 20 bases between. Looked up from germline, CDR1 is KGHSH and CDR2 is LQKENI. The CDR3 runs 14 residues. Here the CDR3 reads CASSPRGQENGGTF. DNA of the CDR3: TGTGCCAGCTCACCACGTGGCCAAGAAAATGGAGGGACCTTC.

This chain joins TRBV3-1 (or the pseudogene TRBV3-2) and TRBJ2-2; D is possibly TRBD2 (5 bases). The CDR3 has 15 amino acids. Germline lookup yields CDR1 LGHDT and CDR2 YNNKEL (reference sequence). V dropped 1 base and J dropped 2 bases, with 8 bases sitting between them. The chain's CDR3 is CASSQGRENTGELFF. The CDR3 DNA is TGTGCCAGCAGCCAAGGTCGGGAAAACACCGGGGAGCTGTTTTTT.

This chain connects TRBV6-5 to TRBJ2-3; 14 positions match TRBD2. Trimming removed 6 bases from V and 6 bases from J; junction bases left unmatched: 5. In germline, CDR1 is MNHEY, CDR2 SVGAGI. The CDR3 has 15 amino acids. The CDR3 sequence: CASSYGTSGSDTQYF. In nucleotides, the CDR3 is TGTGCCAGCAGCTACGGGACTAGCGGGAGCGATACGCAGTATTTT.

The chain employs TRBV10-3 and TRBJ2-5; D perhaps matches TRBD1 (5 bases). CDR3 length: 15 residues. Trimming stripped 0 bases from V and 4 bases from J, with 12 bases between. The germline CDR1 and CDR2 sequences are ENHRY and SYGVKD. The CDR3 DNA reads as TGTGCCATCAGTGAGTCAGAAGGGGTGGGAGAGACCCAGTACTTC. Its translation: CAISESEGVGETQYF.

This clone came up once. The chain recombines TRBV7-6 with TRBJ2-1, with a weak D call TRBD2 (6 bases). Per germline, CDR1 SGHVS and CDR2 FNYEAQ. The V gene lost 5 bases and the J gene lost 6 bases, with 20 bases spanning the gap. The CDR3 is made up of 16 amino acids. The CDR3 sequence is CASSRQLRDSANEQFF. The CDR3 region has the DNA TGTGCCAGCAGCCGTCAACTACGGGACTCCGCCAATGAGCAGTTCTTC.

The gene calls are TRBV5-8 and TRBJ1-1, with a possible D match to TRBD1 (6 bases). V was clipped by 4 bases and J by 5 bases, with 15 bases between them. The CDR3 is 14 residues long. CDR1 and CDR2 (germline): SGHTS, YDEGEE. The CDR3 sequence: CASSTTGWVTEAFF. As DNA, the CDR3 is TGTGCCAGCAGCACAACAGGGTGGGTGACTGAAGCTTTCTTT.

This chain uses TRBV11-2 with TRBJ2-2; 9 bases are a match to TRBD2. The V gene end was trimmed by 5 bases and the J gene end by 6 bases; junction bases not matched to a gene: 7. Germline V gene data show CDR1 as SGHAT and CDR2 as FQNNGV. The CDR3 extends over 15 amino acids. The CDR3 sequence is CASSIYSGRAGELFF. In DNA form, the CDR3 reads TGTGCCAGCAGCATATATAGCGGGAGAGCCGGGGAGCTGTTTTTT.